The 9 T cell receptor beta chains in this list originate from one sample, sequenced in a study of shared clonotypes between healthy human individuals. Method: immunoSEQ multiplex PCR; TCRdb's copy keeps in-frame clones and lacks some. This table holds more than 2 million clones, around 93% found once. CD45RO-negative cells were positively selected for CCR7, leaving out terminally differentiated effector memory CD45RA+ cells. Material for sequencing was naive CD8+ T cells from PBMCs. The source is a man younger than 35 in good health. Some clones in this sample may be carry-over from other donors' samples.

This chain uses TRBV4-1 with TRBJ2-7; TRBD2 matches 8 bases. The CDR3 runs to 15 residues. The V gene end was trimmed by 4 bases and the J gene end by 6 bases; junction bases not matched to a gene: 11. The germline gives CDR1 MGHRA, CDR2 YSYEKL. The chain's CDR3 is CASSLEPGLVAEQYF. CDR3 DNA sequence: TGCGCCAGCAGCCTTGAGCCGGGACTAGTTGCCGAGCAGTACTTC.

Of note for this clone: This same CDR3 is encoded by further DNA sequences in the sample. This sequence joins TRBV9 and TRBJ2-7; 7 positions agree with TRBD2. V shed 0 bases, J shed 3 bases, and the junction held 3 bases outside the gene matches. Germline CDR1 is SGDLS and CDR2 is YYNGEE. The CDR3 has 14 amino acids. As DNA, the CDR3 is TGTGCCAGCAGCGTAGCTAGCGGCAGCTACGAGCAGTACTTC. Amino acids: CASSVASGSYEQYF.

V gene TRBV18 combines with J gene TRBJ2-1; D possibly corresponds to TRBD2 (7 bases). CDR1 and CDR2 (germline): KGHSH, LQKENI. Trimming cost V 3 bases and J 4 bases, with 13 bases left between them. The CDR3 length is 15 residues. The CDR3 loop is CASSPGGARYNEQFF. Here the CDR3 DNA reads TGTGCCAGCTCACCGGGGGGGGCGCGTTACAATGAGCAGTTCTTC. Combining the CDR3 with reference TRBV18 and TRBJ2-1 gives the whole variable domain NAGVMQNPRHLVRRRGQEARLRCSPMKGHSHVYWYRQLPEEGLKFMVYLQKENIIDESGMPKERFSAEFPKEGPSILRIQQVVRGDSAAYFCASSPGGARYNEQFFGPGTRLTVL.

The genes are TRBV13 and TRBJ2-5; D may be TRBD1 or TRBD2 (6 bases each). The CDR3 covers 14 residues. Per the germline V gene, CDR1 is PRHDT and CDR2 is FYEKMQ (reference sequence). Trimming cost V 4 bases and J 4 bases, with 13 bases left between them. The CDR3, as DNA: TGTGCCAGCAGCTCCTTTGGGGGGCGAGAGACCCAGTACTTC. This translates into CASSSFGGRETQYF.

The chain recombines TRBV4-1 with TRBJ2-5; possibly TRBD2 for D (6 bases). There are 15 residues in the CDR3. Germline V lookup: CDR1 MGHRA, CDR2 YSYEKL. The V gene lost 2 bases and the J gene lost 6 bases, with 16 bases spanning the gap. The CDR3 DNA reads TGCGCCAGCAGCCAAATCTCGGGAGTGCAACAGACCCAGTACTTC. It is translated as CASSQISGVQQTQYF.

V and J are TRBV5-1 and TRBJ2-3; no clear D gene. V lost 2 bases and J lost 6, with 7 bases in between. The CDR3 consists of 12 residues. Germline loops: CDR1 SGHRS, CDR2 YFSETQ. The CDR3 region is CASSFNLDTQYF. Written as DNA, the CDR3 is TGCGCCAGCAGCTTTAACCTGGATACGCAGTATTTT.

The chain recombines TRBV7-9 with TRBJ1-2; TRBD1 matches 7 bases. Germline V gene data show CDR1 as SEHNR and CDR2 as FQNEAQ (reference sequence). CDR3 length: 15 residues. With V trimmed by 8 bases and J by 4 bases, 13 bases remained unmatched. The CDR3 loop is CASGQGDSTFYGYTF. CDR3 DNA sequence: TGTGCCAGCGGCCAAGGGGACAGCACCTTCTATGGCTACACCTTC.

The chain combines TRBV5-1 with TRBJ2-7; D is perhaps TRBD1 (5 bases). Germline-derived CDR1 and CDR2 are SGHRS and YFSETQ. The CDR3 spans 15 residues. Trimming left V 1 base short and J 3 bases short, with 14 bases between. The CDR3: CASSLSLGQGYEQYF. The CDR3 nucleotides read TGCGCCAGCAGCTTGTCGCTTGGGCAGGGCTACGAGCAGTACTTC.

Only one count was recorded for this clone. The chain joins TRBV11-2 to TRBJ1-1; no definite D call. The CDR3 runs 15 residues. The germline V gene encodes CDR1 SGHAT and CDR2 FQNNGV. V dropped 2 bases and J dropped 1 base, with 11 bases sitting between them. The CDR3 loop is CASSLSGRSNTEAFF. CDR3 bases: TGTGCCAGCAGCTTAAGCGGGCGGTCGAACACTGAAGCTTTCTTT.